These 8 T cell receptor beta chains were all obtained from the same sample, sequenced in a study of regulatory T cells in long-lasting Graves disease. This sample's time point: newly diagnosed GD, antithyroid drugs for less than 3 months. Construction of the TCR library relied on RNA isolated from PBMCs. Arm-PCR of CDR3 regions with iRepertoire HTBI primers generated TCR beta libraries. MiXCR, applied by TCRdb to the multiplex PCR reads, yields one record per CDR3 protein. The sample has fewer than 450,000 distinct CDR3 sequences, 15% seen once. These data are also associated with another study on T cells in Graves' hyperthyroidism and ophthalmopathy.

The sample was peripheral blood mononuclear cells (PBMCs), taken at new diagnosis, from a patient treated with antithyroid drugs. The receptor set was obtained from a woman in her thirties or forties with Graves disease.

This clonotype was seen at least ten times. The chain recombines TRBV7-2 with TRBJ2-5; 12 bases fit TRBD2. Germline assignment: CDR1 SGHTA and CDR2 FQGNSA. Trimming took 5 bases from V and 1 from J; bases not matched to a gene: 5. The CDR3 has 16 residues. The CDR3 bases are TGTGCCAGCAGCGAACTAGCGGGAGGACCCCAAGAGACCCAGTACTTC. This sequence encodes CASSELAGGPQETQYF.

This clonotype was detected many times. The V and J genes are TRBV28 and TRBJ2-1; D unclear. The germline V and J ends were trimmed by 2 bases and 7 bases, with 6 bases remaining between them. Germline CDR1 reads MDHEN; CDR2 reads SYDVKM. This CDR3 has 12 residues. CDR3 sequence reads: CASSLQLNEQFF. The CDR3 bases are TGTGCCAGCAGTTTACAGTTAAATGAGCAGTTCTTC.

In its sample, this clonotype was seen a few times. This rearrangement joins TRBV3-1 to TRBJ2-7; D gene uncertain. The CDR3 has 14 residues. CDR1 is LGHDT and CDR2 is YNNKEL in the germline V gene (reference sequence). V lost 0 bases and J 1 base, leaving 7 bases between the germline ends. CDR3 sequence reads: CASSQDGPSYEQYF. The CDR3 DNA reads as TGTGCCAGCAGCCAAGATGGGCCGTCCTACGAGCAGTACTTC.

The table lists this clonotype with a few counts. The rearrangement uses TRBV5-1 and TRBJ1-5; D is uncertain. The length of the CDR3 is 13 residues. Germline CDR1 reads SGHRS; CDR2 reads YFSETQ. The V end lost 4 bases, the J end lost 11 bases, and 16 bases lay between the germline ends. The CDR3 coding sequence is TGCGCCAGCAGCACGCGGCAGGAGTTAACCCAGCATTTT. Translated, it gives CASSTRQELTQHF.

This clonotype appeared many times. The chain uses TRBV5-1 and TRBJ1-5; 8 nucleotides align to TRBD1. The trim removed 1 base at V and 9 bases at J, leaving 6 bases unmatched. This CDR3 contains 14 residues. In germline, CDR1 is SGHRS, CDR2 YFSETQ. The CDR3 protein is CASSLSGQGRPQHF. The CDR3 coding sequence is TGCGCCAGCAGCTTGTCCGGACAGGGACGGCCCCAGCATTTT. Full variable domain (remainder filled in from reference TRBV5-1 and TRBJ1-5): KAGVTQTPRYLIKTRGQQVTLSCSPISGHRSVSWYQQTPGQGLQFLFEYFSETQRNKGNFPGRFSGRQFSNSRSEMNVSTLELGDSALYLCASSLSGQGRPQHFGDGTRLSIL.

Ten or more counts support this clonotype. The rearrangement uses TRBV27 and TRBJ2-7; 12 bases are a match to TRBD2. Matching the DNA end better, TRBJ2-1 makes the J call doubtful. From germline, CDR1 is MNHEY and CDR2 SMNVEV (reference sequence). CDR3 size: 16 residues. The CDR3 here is CASTSGLAGPYNEQFF. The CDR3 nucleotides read TGTGCCAGCACCTCCGGACTAGCGGGACCCTACAATGAGCAGTTCTTC.

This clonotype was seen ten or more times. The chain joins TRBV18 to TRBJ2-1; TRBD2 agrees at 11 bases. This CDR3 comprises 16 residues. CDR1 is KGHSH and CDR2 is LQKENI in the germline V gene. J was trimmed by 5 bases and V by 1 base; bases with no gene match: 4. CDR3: CASSPRTSGSDNEQFF. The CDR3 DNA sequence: TGTGCCAGCTCACCACGAACTAGCGGGAGTGACAATGAGCAGTTCTTC.

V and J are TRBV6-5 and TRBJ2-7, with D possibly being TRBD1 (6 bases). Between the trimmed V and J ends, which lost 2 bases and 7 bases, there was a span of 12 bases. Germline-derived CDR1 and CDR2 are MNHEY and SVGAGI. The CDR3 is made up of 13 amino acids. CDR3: CASSYGQYQEQYF. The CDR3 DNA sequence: TGTGCCAGCAGTTACGGACAGTACCAGGAGCAGTACTTC.